A selection of T cell receptor beta chains follows, all from one sample in a study of blood T cell repertoires in COVID-19. Sequencing used immunoSEQ multiplex PCR; TCRdb keeps in-frame clones, though not all of them. The table has roughly 250,000 clones, about 83% seen once. Sequencing was performed on PBMCs or T cells enriched from blood (not recorded which). Receptors originate from a woman between 45 and 60 years old who had recovered from COVID-19. The CDR3 runs from the conserved cysteine through the conserved F or W. Each record gives: clone size, D gene, CDR3 length, V gene, J gene, CDR3 protein, CDR3 DNA. A D gene is named only where the DNA matches it firmly. Only some rows state a clone size, as once, few, many or a class for expanded clones.

once	.	13	TRBV6-2/TRBV6-3	TRBJ1-2	CASSRSGESGYTF	TGTGCCAGCAGCAGGTCAGGGGAGTCTGGCTACACCTTC
few	TRBD1	13	TRBV11-2	TRBJ2-1	CASSPTGAREQFF	TGTGCCAGCAGCCCCACAGGGGCACGTGAGCAGTTCTTC
.	TRBD1	14	TRBV10-3	TRBJ2-1	CAIKPGGTNNEQFF	TGTGCCATCAAACCAGGGGGTACTAACAATGAGCAGTTCTTC
.	.	15	TRBV19	TRBJ1-5	CASSAPNRDNQPQHF	TGTGCCAGTAGTGCCCCGAACAGGGATAATCAGCCCCAGCATTTT
.	.	14	TRBV4-3	TRBJ1-1	CASTRIFMETEAFF	TGCGCCAGCACACGAATCTTTATGGAGACTGAAGCTTTCTTT
few	.	13	TRBV4-3	TRBJ1-3	CASSHGVRDTIYF	TGCGCCAGCAGCCACGGGGTCCGAGACACCATATATTTT
.	.	14	TRBV27	TRBJ1-2	CASSRGGTATGYTF	TGTGCCAGCAGTCGGGGGGGGACCGCCACCGGCTACACCTTC
.	TRBD1	15	TRBV5-1	TRBJ2-1	CASSWGTGLGEEQFF	TGCGCCAGCAGCTGGGGGACAGGGTTAGGAGAAGAGCAGTTCTTC
.	.	15	TRBV25-1	TRBJ2-3	CASSEYAGGTDTQYF	TGTGCCAGCAGTGAATATGCGGGCGGCACAGATACGCAGTATTTT
.	.	17	TRBV10-2	TRBJ2-7	CASSESRQSPFTYEQYF	TGCGCCAGCAGTGAGTCGAGACAGTCCCCTTTTACCTACGAGCAGTACTTC
.	TRBD1	13	TRBV29-1	TRBJ1-3	CSVAGGSGNTIYF	TGCAGCGTCGCAGGGGGCTCTGGAAACACCATATATTTT
.	TRBD1	14	TRBV9	TRBJ1-2	CASSESRGAYGYTF	TGTGCCAGCAGCGAATCCAGGGGGGCCTATGGCTACACCTTC
.	.	16	TRBV24-1	TRBJ2-1	CATSDPGTRSYNEQFF	TGTGCCACCAGTGATCCCGGGACAAGGAGCTACAATGAGCAGTTCTTC
.	TRBD1	15	TRBV2	TRBJ2-2	CASRDRASNTGELFF	TGTGCCAGCAGGGACAGGGCATCGAACACCGGGGAGCTGTTTTTT
few	TRBD1	17	TRBV4-3	TRBJ2-2	CASSQSSTGAIGWELFF	TGCGCCAGCAGCCAAAGCTCGACAGGGGCGATAGGCTGGGAGCTGTTTTTT
.	TRBD1	17	TRBV5-5	TRBJ2-7	CASSWGTGTGGEYEQYF	TGTGCCAGCAGCTGGGGAACCGGGACAGGGGGCGAATACGAGCAGTACTTC
.	TRBD2	16	TRBV27	TRBJ2-1	CASSPAGLAGKGVKFF	TGTGCCAGCAGTCCCGCGGGACTAGCGGGGAAAGGTGTGAAGTTCTTC
.	.	14	TRBV9	TRBJ2-5	CASSAVGAGETQYF	TGTGCCAGCAGCGCCGTAGGGGCAGGGGAGACCCAGTACTTC
once	TRBD1	13	TRBV29-1	TRBJ1-2	CSAKTGDNYGYTF	TGCAGCGCTAAGACAGGGGATAACTATGGCTACACCTTC
.	TRBD1	16	TRBV7-2	TRBJ1-2	CASSRTGVVANYGYTF	TGTGCCAGCAGCCGGACAGGGGTCGTAGCTAACTATGGCTACACCTTC
.	TRBD2	15	TRBV7-8	TRBJ2-5	CASSATLAAQETQYF	TGTGCCAGCAGCGCTACCCTAGCGGCCCAAGAGACCCAGTACTTC
.	TRBD1	16	TRBV19	TRBJ2-7	CASSIDGTGGPYEQYF	TGTGCCAGTAGTATAGATGGGACAGGGGGCCCCTACGAGCAGTACTTC
once	TRBD1	16	TRBV15	TRBJ1-5	CATSTEDRGRVKPQHF	TGTGCCACCAGCACAGAGGACAGGGGGCGAGTGAAGCCCCAGCATTTT
.	.	13	TRBV28	TRBJ2-2	CASSLPHTGELFF	TGTGCCAGCAGTCTCCCTCACACCGGGGAGCTGTTTTTT
.	.	14	TRBV28	TRBJ2-7	CASSFPQGYYEQYF	TGTGCCAGCAGTTTTCCCCAGGGATACTACGAGCAGTACTTC
.	.	14	TRBV19	TRBJ2-7	CASSIRWELNEQYF	TGTGCCAGTAGTATTCGGTGGGAGCTAAACGAGCAGTACTTC
.	TRBD2	15	TRBV11-3	TRBJ2-1	CASSPIAGGYNEQFF	TGTGCCAGCAGCCCAATAGCGGGGGGTTACAATGAGCAGTTCTTC
few	.	13	TRBV9	TRBJ1-1	CASSVVSEAEAFF	TGTGCCAGCAGCGTAGTCTCGGAGGCTGAAGCTTTCTTT
.	.	13	TRBV5-4	TRBJ2-7	CASSLRGTYEQYF	TGTGCCAGCAGCTTGCGGGGGACCTACGAGCAGTACTTC
.	.	14	TRBV6-2/TRBV6-3	TRBJ1-2	CASSYSNARSGYTF	TGTGCCAGCAGTTACTCGAATGCCAGGTCGGGCTACACCTTC
.	TRBD2	15	TRBV7-8	TRBJ2-7	CASSTKLAGVPEQYF	TGTGCCAGCAGCACCAAGCTAGCGGGAGTCCCCGAGCAGTACTTC
.	TRBD1	16	TRBV18	TRBJ1-3	CASSHPGQGSGNTIYF	TGTGCCAGCTCACACCCGGGACAGGGGTCTGGAAACACCATATATTTT
once	.	13	TRBV15	TRBJ1-1	CATSRGGIDEAFF	TGTGCCACCAGCAGGGGAGGGATCGATGAAGCTTTCTTT
.	TRBD1	13	TRBV4-3	TRBJ1-2	CASSPGQGDGYTF	TGCGCCAGCAGCCCTGGACAGGGGGATGGCTACACCTTC
.	.	13	TRBV30	TRBJ1-2	CAWRRDLIYGYTF	TGTGCCTGGAGGCGCGATCTCATATATGGCTACACCTTC
.	TRBD1	14	TRBV28	TRBJ2-7	CASSFQGAAYEQYF	TGTGCCAGCAGTTTCCAGGGGGCGGCCTACGAGCAGTACTTC
few	TRBD1	15	TRBV7-9	TRBJ1-6	CASSRRGTGDSPLHF	TGTGCCAGCAGCCGCAGGGGGACAGGGGATTCACCCCTCCACTTT
.	TRBD1	12	TRBV10-3	TRBJ2-2	CAIRTGRGELFF	TGTGCCATCCGGACAGGGCGAGGGGAGCTGTTTTTT
once	.	14	TRBV19	TRBJ1-6	CASSYSSYNSPLHF	TGTGCCAGTAGTTACAGCTCCTATAATTCACCCCTCCACTTT
few	.	14	TRBV6-5	TRBJ2-2	CASSYSLNTGELFF	TGTGCCAGCAGTTATAGCCTTAACACCGGGGAGCTGTTTTTT
few	.	13	TRBV3-1/TRBV3-2	TRBJ1-1	CASSLQGYTEAFF	TGTGCCAGCAGCCTCCAGGGGTACACTGAAGCTTTCTTT
.	.	15	TRBV18	TRBJ2-5	CASSPNTGKGETQYF	TGTGCCAGCTCACCCAATACGGGAAAAGGAGAGACCCAGTACTTC
.	TRBD2	16	TRBV14	TRBJ2-5	CASSHFGLAGRETQYF	TGTGCCAGCAGCCACTTCGGACTAGCGGGTAGAGAGACCCAGTACTTC
.	TRBD1	14	TRBV27	TRBJ2-2	CASRSDRVAGELFF	TGTGCCAGCAGGTCTGACAGGGTTGCCGGGGAGCTGTTTTTT
.	.	16	TRBV28	TRBJ2-5	CASSPSGTAFRGTQYF	TGTGCCAGCAGTCCCTCCGGGACTGCCTTTCGAGGGACCCAGTACTTC
.	.	16	TRBV4-3	TRBJ1-3	CASSQEVPGSGNTIYF	TGCGCCAGCAGCCAAGAGGTACCGGGGTCTGGAAACACCATATATTTT
.	.	18	TRBV11-3	TRBJ1-1	CASSLEGREQGENTEAFF	TGTGCCAGCAGCTTAGAGGGGAGGGAACAGGGAGAGAACACTGAAGCTTTCTTT
.	.	18	TRBV7-3	TRBJ1-6	CASSLTRREGGLGSPLHF	TGTGCCAGCAGCTTAACGAGGAGGGAGGGAGGATTAGGGTCACCCCTCCACTTT
.	TRBD1	15	TRBV18	TRBJ2-3	CASSPGTGGSQGRYF	TGTGCCAGCTCACCTGGGACAGGGGGCTCTCAGGGTCGGTATTTT
.	TRBD1	15	TRBV25-1	TRBJ2-5	CASSDTGQGAETQYF	TGTGCCAGCAGTGACACCGGACAGGGTGCAGAGACCCAGTACTTC
.	TRBD2	13	TRBV10-1	TRBJ2-7	CASSEGGGYEQYF	TGCGCCAGCAGTGAGGGGGGGGGCTACGAGCAGTACTTC
.	TRBD1	13	TRBV7-3	TRBJ2-7	CASSSYRGREQYF	TGTGCCAGCAGCTCCTACAGGGGGCGCGAGCAGTACTTC